Included here is one T cell receptor (beta chain) sequence, with context. Its specificity is not known. The study assayed around 92,000 TCR templates per sample. Only in-frame clones appear in the TCRdb table, and some are missing; sequencing was by immunoSEQ multiplex PCR. The data show roughly 100,000 clones, roughly 91% seen once. The entry originates in a study of siplizumab effects on memory and regulatory T cells. Study-wide results and caveats: A mean of roughly 68% of mappable alloreactive CD4+ clones were Treg-derived with siplizumab, compared with 25% to 30% in controls. The study found naive T cells seemingly more diverse than memory cells and seemingly major alloresponse contributors. No functional test confirmed suppression by proliferating siplizumab-culture Tregs.

The germline CDR1 and CDR2 sequences are SEHNR and FQNEAQ (reference sequence). This CDR3 is 15 amino acids long. With 1 base removed from V and 2 bases from J, the gap between germline ends came to 9 bases. The V and J genes are TRBV7-9 and TRBJ2-1; D is unresolved. Specimen: CD4+ T cells sorted from blood. This clonotype originated in a human donor in good health. As DNA, the CDR3 is TGTGCCAGCAGCTTAGTGCTGGGAACCTACAATGAGCAGTTCTTC. Translation: CASSLVLGTYNEQFF.